This TCR beta chain derives from a study of blood T cell repertoires in COVID-19. About the study: COVID-19 samples from acute and convalescent phases originated in the United States, Italy and Spain. T cells, B-cell-depleted T cells, or PBMCs provided the cDNA or gDNA that served as material.

The CDR3 is 18 amino acids. CDR1 and CDR2 (germline): ENHRY, SYGVKD. Trimming removed 4 bases at V and 2 bases at J, with 21 bases between. Libraries were prepared by immunoSEQ multiplex PCR; TCRdb keeps only in-frame clonotypes and omits some of them. This sample carries 200,000 to 300,000 clones, 80% to 85% of them seen once, and the ten largest clones take 3.5% to 5%. This sequence joins TRBV10-3 and TRBJ2-1; D is possibly TRBD2 (6 bases). The sequenced sample was peripheral blood. This TCR was sampled from a man aged 60-69 years with acute or convalescent COVID-19. Here the CDR3 DNA reads TGTGCCATCAGTGTCAAGTTGGGGGACTCCAATACCTACAATGAGCAGTTCTTC. Translating it yields CAISVKLGDSNTYNEQFF.